The 24 T cell receptor beta chains listed next were all sequenced from one sample in a study of blood T cell repertoires in COVID-19. Sequencing used immunoSEQ multiplex PCR; TCRdb keeps in-frame clones, though not all of them. The sample lists about 190,000 clones; approximately 88% were seen once. The sequenced sample consisted of peripheral blood. These receptors were collected from a middle-aged man with acute or convalescent COVID-19.

CDR3 DNA: TGCAGTGGGGCTAAAACAGATACGCAGTATTTT. It encodes CSGAKTDTQYF. The chain couples TRBV20-1 to TRBJ2-3; no reliable D call. The V end was cut by 7 bases, the J end by 3 bases, with 8 bases between. The CDR3 contains 11 residues. The germline V gene encodes CDR1 DFQATT and CDR2 SNEGSKA (reference sequence).

The chain joins TRBV19 to TRBJ2-5, with 10 bases fitting TRBD1. V dropped 4 bases and J dropped 5; count of bases not matched to a gene: 7. The CDR3 is 15 residues long. Germline CDR1 and CDR2: LNHDA and SQIVND (reference sequence). In DNA form, the CDR3 reads TGTGCCAGTAGTACCGGGACAGGGGCATGGGAGACCCAGTACTTC. It is translated as CASSTGTGAWETQYF.

The V call is TRBV5-6, the J call TRBJ1-5; D might be TRBD1 (6 bases). Germline CDR1 reads SGHDT; CDR2 reads YYEEEE. V gave up 0 bases and J gave up 5 bases, with 15 bases separating them. The CDR3 extends over 16 amino acids. This chain's CDR3 is CASSLGAGGRDQPQHF. The CDR3 DNA reads TGTGCCAGCAGCTTGGGCGCGGGGGGGCGAGATCAGCCCCAGCATTTT. Full variable domain (rest looked up from reference TRBV5-6 and TRBJ1-5): DAGVTQSPTHLIKTRGQQVTLRCSPKSGHDTVSWYQQALGQGPQFIFQYYEEEERQRGNFPDRFSGHQFPNYSSELNVNALLLGDSALYLCASSLGAGGRDQPQHFGDGTRLSIL.

The gene calls are TRBV27 and TRBJ2-7; 9 bases are a match to TRBD2. V lost 2 bases, J lost 8 bases, and 19 bases stayed unmatched. Germline V gene data show CDR1 as MNHEY and CDR2 as SMNVEV (reference sequence). The CDR3 extends over 18 amino acids. The CDR3 DNA is TGTGCCAGCAGTTTACTCGGACGAGCGGGGGGCCAGGTTTGGAAGCAGTACTTC. Protein: CASSLLGRAGGQVWKQYF.

This clone has more than one count but fewer than ten. The rearrangement links TRBV19 to TRBJ2-5; 7 positions match TRBD1. The CDR3 has 13 amino acids. The ends lost 5 bases at V and 5 bases at J; junction bases unmatched: 5. The germline gives CDR1 LNHDA, CDR2 SQIVND (reference sequence). Here the CDR3 reads CASSEGTAETQYF. CDR3 DNA: TGTGCCAGTAGTGAGGGGACAGCGGAGACCCAGTACTTC.

The rearrangement links TRBV27 to TRBJ2-3; TRBD2 agrees at 11 bases. This CDR3 has 18 residues. Germline values: CDR1 MNHEY, CDR2 SMNVEV (reference sequence). V trimming: 3 bases; J trimming: 1 base; junction bases outside the gene matches: 9. In nucleotides, the CDR3 is TGTGCCAGCAGTTTCGGTAGCGGGGGGGCCGGAGGCACAGATACGCAGTATTTT. Its translation is CASSFGSGGAGGTDTQYF.

This rearrangement joins TRBV5-6 to TRBJ2-5; D is undetermined. Deletions cut 4 bases from V and 4 bases from J, with 14 bases between. The CDR3 contains 14 residues. Per the germline V gene, CDR1 is SGHDT and CDR2 is YYEEEE. CDR3 protein: CASSATTRGETQYF. The CDR3 coding sequence is TGTGCCAGCAGCGCAACTACACGTGGAGAGACCCAGTACTTC.

The genes are TRBV10-3 and TRBJ2-3, with 11 bases matching TRBD2. Germline CDR1 is ENHRY and CDR2 is SYGVKD. The CDR3 runs 14 residues. V shed 10 bases and J 1 base; nucleotides not matched to a gene: 4. The CDR3 loop is CATGLAGRTDTQYF. The CDR3 nucleotides read TGTGCCACCGGACTAGCGGGCCGCACAGATACGCAGTATTTT.

This clone showed up just a few times. The chain recombines TRBV7-8 with TRBJ1-2; D possibly corresponds to TRBD1 (5 bases). CDR1 is SGHVS and CDR2 is FQNEAQ in the germline V gene. Between the trimmed V and J ends, which lost 1 base and 2 bases, there was a span of 8 bases. This CDR3 is 14 amino acids long. CDR3 in amino acids: CASSLGTSNYGYTF. DNA of the CDR3: TGTGCCAGCAGCTTAGGGACATCCAACTATGGCTACACCTTC.

This clone has only one observation. The V and J genes are TRBV5-1 and TRBJ1-3; D ambiguous. This CDR3 spans 19 amino acids. V was trimmed by 1 base and J by 0 bases, leaving 20 bases between them. The germline CDR1 and CDR2 sequences are SGHRS and YFSETQ. The CDR3 DNA reads as TGCGCCAGCAGCTTGTTCGGGTCTAATGGCGCGATCTCTGGAAACACCATATATTTT. It yields the protein CASSLFGSNGAISGNTIYF.

The genes are TRBV5-1 and TRBJ2-1; a weak D match, TRBD2 (6 bases). The CDR3 runs 15 residues. Germline CDR1 reads SGHRS; CDR2 reads YFSETQ. V lost 0 bases to trimming and J lost 0 bases, with 7 bases between them. The CDR3: CASSLAAGSYNEQFF. The CDR3 coding sequence is TGCGCCAGCAGCTTGGCAGCGGGCTCCTACAATGAGCAGTTCTTC.

This chain uses TRBV4-3 with TRBJ2-1, with D uncertain. CDR1 and CDR2 (germline): LGHNA, YSLEER. There are 16 residues in the CDR3. Trimming stripped 4 bases from V and 0 bases from J, with 13 bases between. The CDR3 sequence is CASSRYRTTSYNEQFF. CDR3 in DNA: TGCGCCAGCAGCCGATACCGAACTACCTCCTACAATGAGCAGTTCTTC.

V and J are TRBV24-1 and TRBJ2-3; 9 bases are a match to TRBD1. This CDR3 spans 16 amino acids. V lost 6 bases and J lost 0; bases outside the gene matches: 6. CDR1 KGHDR and CDR2 SFDVKD come from the germline V gene. The CDR3 nucleotides are TGTGCCACCAGTTCCCGGGACAGGGCTAGCACAGATACGCAGTATTTT. Translating gives CATSSRDRASTDTQYF.

The J gene is TRBJ2-1, the V gene TRBV5-1, with 9 bases fitting TRBD2. Germline V lookup: CDR1 SGHRS, CDR2 YFSETQ. The CDR3 extends over 14 amino acids. Unmatched junction bases numbered 9, after V lost 4 bases and J lost 10 bases. The CDR3 reads CASSHRFLAGEQFF. DNA of the CDR3: TGCGCCAGCAGCCACCGTTTCCTAGCGGGGGAGCAGTTCTTC.

The CDR3 loop reads CASSSATSGSNTQYF. CDR3 DNA sequence: TGTGCCAGCAGCTCTGCGACTAGCGGGTCCAATACGCAGTATTTT. The chain employs TRBV7-8 and TRBJ2-3; TRBD2 aligns across 10 bases. CDR1 is SGHVS, CDR2 FQNEAQ, per germline. J lost 7 bases, V lost 4 bases, and 8 bases had no gene match. The CDR3 totals 15 residues.

The table lists this clone with a count of one. The chain carries TRBV18 and TRBJ1-1; D is undetermined. This CDR3 is built from 14 residues. V was cut by 3 bases and J by 0 bases, with 8 bases left in between. Germline V CDR1 and CDR2: KGHSH, LQKENI. CDR3 sequence (DNA): TGTGCCAGCTCACCCCAAACAGTGAACACTGAAGCTTTCTTT. Its protein is CASSPQTVNTEAFF.

This clone was seen once. This chain links TRBV28 with TRBJ2-1; 7 nucleotides agree with TRBD2. Germline CDR1 is MDHEN and CDR2 is SYDVKM. The CDR3 sequence is 15 residues long. V dropped 3 bases and J dropped 1; count of bases not matched to a gene: 3. The CDR3 DNA reads TGTGCCAGCAGTTTCGGCGGGAGATCCTACAATGAGCAGTTCTTC. This codes for CASSFGGRSYNEQFF.

This sequence joins TRBV6-6 and TRBJ2-7; 9 bases are a match to TRBD1. The CDR3 loop spans 14 amino acids. V gave up 8 bases and J gave up 4 bases; unmatched junction bases: 9. Germline V lookup: CDR1 MNHNY, CDR2 SVGAGI (reference sequence). DNA of the CDR3: TGTGCCAGCGGGAAACAGGGGGCGGGATACGAGCAGTACTTC. It yields the protein CASGKQGAGYEQYF.

The chain employs TRBV19 and TRBJ2-3, with TRBD1 matching over 9 bases. The CDR3 extends over 15 amino acids. Per the germline V gene, CDR1 is LNHDA and CDR2 is SQIVND (reference sequence). The V and J ends lost 4 bases and 0 bases, in that order; junction bases with no gene match: 2. CDR3 DNA: TGTGCCAGTAGTACGACAGGGGGGAGCACAGATACGCAGTATTTT. This codes for CASSTTGGSTDTQYF. Full variable domain (remainder filled in from reference TRBV19 and TRBJ2-3): DGGITQSPKYLFRKEGQNVTLSCEQNLNHDAMYWYRQDPGQGLRLIYYSQIVNDFQKGDIAEGYSVSREKKESFPLTVTSAQKNPTAFYLCASSTTGGSTDTQYFGPGTRLTVL.

V is TRBV5-1 and J is TRBJ2-5, with D tentatively TRBD2 (7 bases). V dropped 0 bases and J dropped 2 bases, with 14 bases sitting between them. Germline CDR1 is SGHRS and CDR2 is YFSETQ. This CDR3 is built from 16 residues. Written as DNA, the CDR3 is TGCGCCAGCAGCTTGGGGGCCGGGGGGCGTCAAGAGACCCAGTACTTC. Amino acids: CASSLGAGGRQETQYF.

The rearrangement links TRBV11-2 to TRBJ1-4; 7 bases agree with TRBD1. This CDR3 is 15 amino acids long. Germline loops: CDR1 SGHAT, CDR2 FQNNGV. After removal of 2 bases from V and 3 bases from J, the junction contained 3 bases not matched to a gene. CDR3 amino acids: CASSLRDSSNEKLFF. In nucleotides, the CDR3 is TGTGCCAGCAGCTTAAGGGACAGCTCTAATGAAAAACTGTTTTTT.

V and J are TRBV19 and TRBJ2-7, with 14 bases fitting TRBD2. Looked up from germline, CDR1 is LNHDA and CDR2 is SQIVND (reference sequence). The CDR3 totals 15 residues. Trimming cost V 8 bases and J 5 bases; bases outside gene matches: 8. In nucleotides, the CDR3 is TGTGCCAGTCGACGACTAGCGGGGGGGCTAGACGAGCAGTACTTC. Its protein is CASRRLAGGLDEQYF. Full variable domain (remainder filled in from reference TRBV19 and TRBJ2-7): DGGITQSPKYLFRKEGQNVTLSCEQNLNHDAMYWYRQDPGQGLRLIYYSQIVNDFQKGDIAEGYSVSREKKESFPLTVTSAQKNPTAFYLCASRRLAGGLDEQYFGPGTRLTVT.

This chain links TRBV5-1 with TRBJ2-1, with a weak D call TRBD1 (5 bases). The germline gives CDR1 SGHRS, CDR2 YFSETQ. Trimming shortened V by 0 bases and J by 16 bases, and 20 bases separated the two germline ends. CDR3 length: 14 amino acids. Here the CDR3 reads CASSLADRGRDRFF. The CDR3 DNA reads TGCGCCAGCAGCTTGGCAGATAGGGGCCGAGATCGATTCTTC.

V and J are TRBV7-9 and TRBJ2-2, with 7 bases matching TRBD1. Germline CDR1 SEHNR, CDR2 FQNEAQ (reference sequence). The CDR3 sequence is 14 residues long. J was trimmed by 6 bases and V by 6 bases; bases with no gene match: 7. Here the CDR3 DNA reads TGTGCCAGCAGATTACAGGGGTTTTCCGGGGAGCTGTTTTTT. Protein product: CASRLQGFSGELFF. The variable domain in full, with the rest retrieved from reference TRBV7-9 and TRBJ2-2, is DTGVSQNPRHKITKRGQNVTFRCDPISEHNRLYWYRQTLGQGPEFLTYFQNEAQLEKSRLLSDRFSAERPKGSFSTLEIQRTEQGDSAMYLCASRLQGFSGELFFGEGSRLTVL.